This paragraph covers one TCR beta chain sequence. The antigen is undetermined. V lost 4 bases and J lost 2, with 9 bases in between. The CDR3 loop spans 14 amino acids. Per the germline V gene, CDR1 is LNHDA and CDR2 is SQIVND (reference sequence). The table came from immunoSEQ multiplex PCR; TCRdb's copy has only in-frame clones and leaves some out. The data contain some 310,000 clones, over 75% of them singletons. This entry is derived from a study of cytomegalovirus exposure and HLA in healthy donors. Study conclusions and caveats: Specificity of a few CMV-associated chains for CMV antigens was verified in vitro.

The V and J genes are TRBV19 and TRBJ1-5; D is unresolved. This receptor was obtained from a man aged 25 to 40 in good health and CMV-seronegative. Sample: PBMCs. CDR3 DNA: TGTGCCAGTAGTAGTTACAGTGGCAATCAGCCCCAGCATTTT. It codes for CASSSYSGNQPQHF.